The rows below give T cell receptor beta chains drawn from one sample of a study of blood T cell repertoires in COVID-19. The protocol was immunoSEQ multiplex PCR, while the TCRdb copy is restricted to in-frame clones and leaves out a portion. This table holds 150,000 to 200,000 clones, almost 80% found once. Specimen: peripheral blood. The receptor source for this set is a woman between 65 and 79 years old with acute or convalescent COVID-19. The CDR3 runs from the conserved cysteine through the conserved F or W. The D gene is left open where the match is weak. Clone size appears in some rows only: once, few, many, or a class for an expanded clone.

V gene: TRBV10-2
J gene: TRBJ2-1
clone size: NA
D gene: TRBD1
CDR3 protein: CASWDRGNNEQFF
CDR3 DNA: TGCGCCAGCTGGGACAGGGGAAACAATGAGCAGTTCTTC

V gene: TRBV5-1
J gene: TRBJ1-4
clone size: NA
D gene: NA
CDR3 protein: CASSQVKTDTGGIEKLFF
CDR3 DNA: TGCGCCAGCAGCCAAGTTAAAACGGACACCGGGGGAATTGAAAAACTGTTTTTT

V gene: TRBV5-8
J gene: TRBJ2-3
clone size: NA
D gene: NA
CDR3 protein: CASSLGSRGGDTQYF
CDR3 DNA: TGTGCCAGCAGCTTGGGTAGCAGGGGCGGAGATACGCAGTATTTT

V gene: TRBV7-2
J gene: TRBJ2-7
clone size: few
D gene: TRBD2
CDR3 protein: CASSRVSGSSLYEQYF
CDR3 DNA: TGTGCCAGCAGTCGGGTTAGCGGGAGCTCTCTATACGAGCAGTACTTC

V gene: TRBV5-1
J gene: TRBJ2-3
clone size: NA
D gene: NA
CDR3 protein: CASSLSSADTQYF
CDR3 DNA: TGCGCCAGCAGCCTTTCTAGCGCAGATACGCAGTATTTT

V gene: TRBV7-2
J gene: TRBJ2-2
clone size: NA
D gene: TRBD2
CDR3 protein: CASSRAEREGRTGELFF
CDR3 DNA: TGTGCCAGCAGCCGCGCCGAGAGGGAGGGCCGCACCGGGGAGCTGTTTTTT

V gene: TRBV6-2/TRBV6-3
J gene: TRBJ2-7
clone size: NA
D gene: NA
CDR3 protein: CASSSISYEQYF
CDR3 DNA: TGTGCCAGCAGTTCAATTTCCTACGAGCAGTACTTC

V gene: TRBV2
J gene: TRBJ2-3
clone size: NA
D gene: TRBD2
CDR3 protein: CASRGLAGGSADTQYF
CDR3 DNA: TGTGCCAGCAGGGGACTAGCGGGCGGATCCGCAGATACGCAGTATTTT

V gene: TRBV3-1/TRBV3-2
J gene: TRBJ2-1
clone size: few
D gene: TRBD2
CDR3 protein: CASSQGLAYTYNEQFF
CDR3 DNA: TGTGCCAGCAGCCAAGGACTAGCGTACACCTACAATGAGCAGTTCTTC

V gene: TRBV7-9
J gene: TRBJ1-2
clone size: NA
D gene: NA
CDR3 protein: CASSPTEAYGYTF
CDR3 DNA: TGTGCCAGCAGCCCGACAGAAGCCTATGGCTACACCTTC

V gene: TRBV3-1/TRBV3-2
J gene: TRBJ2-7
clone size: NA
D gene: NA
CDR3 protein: CASSPSTFLSYEQYF
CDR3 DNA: TGTGCCAGCAGCCCTTCGACATTCCTCTCCTACGAGCAGTACTTC

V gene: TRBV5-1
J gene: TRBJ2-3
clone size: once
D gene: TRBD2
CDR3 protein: CASSATSVTDTQYF
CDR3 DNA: TGCGCCAGCAGCGCTACTAGCGTCACAGATACGCAGTATTTT

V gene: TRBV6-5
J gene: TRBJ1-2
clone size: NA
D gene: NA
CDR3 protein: CASVEGLDGYTF
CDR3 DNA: TGTGCCAGCGTCGAGGGACTGGATGGCTACACCTTC

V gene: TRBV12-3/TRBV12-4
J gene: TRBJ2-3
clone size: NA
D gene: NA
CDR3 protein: CASSFFGNTQYF
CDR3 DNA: TGTGCCAGCAGTTTCTTCGGGAATACGCAGTATTTT

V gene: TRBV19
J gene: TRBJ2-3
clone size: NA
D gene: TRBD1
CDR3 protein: CARIKDRVCTDTQYF
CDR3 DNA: TGTGCCAGAATAAAGGACAGGGTGTGCACAGATACGCAGTATTTT

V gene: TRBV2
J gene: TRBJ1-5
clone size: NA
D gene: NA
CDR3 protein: CASSGQSNQPQHF
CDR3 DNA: TGTGCCAGCAGTGGGCAGAGCAATCAGCCCCAGCATTTT

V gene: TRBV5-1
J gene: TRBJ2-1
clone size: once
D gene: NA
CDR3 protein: CASSPAGWGGGEQFF
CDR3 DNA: TGCGCCAGCAGCCCCGCGGGGTGGGGGGGCGGTGAGCAGTTCTTC

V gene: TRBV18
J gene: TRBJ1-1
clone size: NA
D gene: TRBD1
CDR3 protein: CASSPGTGRTEAFF
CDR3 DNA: TGTGCCAGCTCACCAGGGACAGGGAGGACTGAAGCTTTCTTT

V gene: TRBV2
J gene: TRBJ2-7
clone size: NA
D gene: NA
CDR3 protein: CASSVSSYEQYF
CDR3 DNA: TGTGCCAGCAGTGTTTCATCCTACGAGCAGTACTTC

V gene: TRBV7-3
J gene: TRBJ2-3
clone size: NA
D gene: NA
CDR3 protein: CASSLLAIHSTDTQYF
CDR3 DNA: TGTGCCAGCAGCTTATTAGCGATTCATAGCACAGATACGCAGTATTTT

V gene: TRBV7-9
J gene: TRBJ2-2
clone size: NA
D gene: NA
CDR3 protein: CASSLYGQGFVTGELFF
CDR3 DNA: TGTGCCAGCAGCTTATACGGGCAGGGGTTTGTCACCGGGGAGCTGTTTTTT

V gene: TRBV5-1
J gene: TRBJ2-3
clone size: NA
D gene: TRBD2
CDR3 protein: CASSLGLVGGDTQYF
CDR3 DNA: TGCGCCAGCAGCTTAGGACTAGTAGGAGGAGATACGCAGTATTTT

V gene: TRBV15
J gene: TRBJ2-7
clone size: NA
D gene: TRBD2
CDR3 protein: CATSRVRLAGVHEQYF
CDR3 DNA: TGTGCCACCAGCAGAGTCAGACTAGCGGGAGTCCACGAGCAGTACTTC

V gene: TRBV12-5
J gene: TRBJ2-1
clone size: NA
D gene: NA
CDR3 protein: CASGFNNEQFF
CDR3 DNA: TGTGCTAGTGGTTTTAACAATGAGCAGTTCTTC

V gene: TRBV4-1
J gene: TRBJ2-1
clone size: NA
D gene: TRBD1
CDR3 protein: CASSAGGAKNEQFF
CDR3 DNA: TGCGCCAGCAGCGCAGGGGGCGCTAAAAATGAGCAGTTCTTC

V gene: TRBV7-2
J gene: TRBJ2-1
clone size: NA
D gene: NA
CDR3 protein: CASSLLIVGAGEQFF
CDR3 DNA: TGTGCCAGCAGCTTATTGATTGTGGGTGCGGGCGAGCAGTTCTTC

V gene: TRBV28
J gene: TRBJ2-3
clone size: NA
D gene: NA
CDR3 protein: CASSSNTDTQYF
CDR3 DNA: TGTGCCAGCAGTTCAAATACAGATACGCAGTATTTT

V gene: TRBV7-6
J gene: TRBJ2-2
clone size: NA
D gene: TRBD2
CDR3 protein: CASSLAGGRAKTTGELFF
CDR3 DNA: TGTGCCAGCAGCTTAGCGGGCGGGAGGGCCAAGACCACCGGGGAGCTGTTTTTT

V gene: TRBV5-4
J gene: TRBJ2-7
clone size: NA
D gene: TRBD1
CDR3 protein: CASSPISGTGVYEQYF
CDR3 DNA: TGTGCCAGCAGCCCAATATCCGGGACAGGGGTGTACGAGCAGTACTTC

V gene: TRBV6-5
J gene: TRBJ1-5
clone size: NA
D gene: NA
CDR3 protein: CASSSNRAYNQPQHF
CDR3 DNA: TGTGCCAGCAGTTCAAACAGGGCCTACAATCAGCCCCAGCATTTT

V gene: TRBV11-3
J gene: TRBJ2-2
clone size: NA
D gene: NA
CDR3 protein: CASSQYGGSTSSGELFF
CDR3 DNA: TGTGCCAGCAGCCAATACGGGGGATCGACCTCCTCCGGGGAGCTGTTTTTT

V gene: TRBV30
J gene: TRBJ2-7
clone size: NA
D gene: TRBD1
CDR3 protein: CAWSRDRLNEQYF
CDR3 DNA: TGTGCCTGGAGTCGGGACAGGCTGAACGAGCAGTACTTC

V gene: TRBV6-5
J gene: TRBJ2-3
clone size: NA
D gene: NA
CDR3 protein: CASSWDWSTDTQYF
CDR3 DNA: TGTGCCAGCAGTTGGGACTGGAGCACAGATACGCAGTATTTT

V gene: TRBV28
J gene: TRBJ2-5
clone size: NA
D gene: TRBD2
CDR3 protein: CASSPSSAGGQETQYF
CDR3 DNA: TGTGCCAGCAGTCCCTCATCAGCGGGAGGGCAAGAGACCCAGTACTTC

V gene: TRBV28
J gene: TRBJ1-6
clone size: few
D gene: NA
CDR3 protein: CASMFQIGGPNSPLHF
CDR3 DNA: TGTGCCAGCATGTTCCAGATTGGGGGCCCAAATTCACCCCTCCACTTT

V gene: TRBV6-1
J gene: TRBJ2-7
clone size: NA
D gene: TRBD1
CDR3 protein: CASSVLGGTGVYEQYF
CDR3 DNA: TGTGCCAGCAGTGTTCTTGGAGGGACAGGGGTCTACGAGCAGTACTTC

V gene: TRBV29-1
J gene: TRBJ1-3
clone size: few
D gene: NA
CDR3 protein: CSVGAGSGNTIYF
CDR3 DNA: TGCAGCGTTGGGGCCGGCTCTGGAAACACCATATATTTT

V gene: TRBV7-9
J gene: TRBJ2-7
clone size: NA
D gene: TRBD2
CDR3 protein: CASSSRPGTSDSYEQYF
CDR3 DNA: TGTGCCAGCAGCTCGCGGCCCGGGACTAGCGATTCCTACGAGCAGTACTTC

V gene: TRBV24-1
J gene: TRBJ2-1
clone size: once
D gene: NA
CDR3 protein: CATSDARGQNYNEQFF
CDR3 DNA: TGTGCCACCAGTGACGCGAGAGGACAGAACTACAATGAGCAGTTCTTC

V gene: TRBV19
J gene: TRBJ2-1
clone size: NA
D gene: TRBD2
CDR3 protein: CASSISAGAPGEQFF
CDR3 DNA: TGTGCCAGTAGTATTTCAGCGGGAGCGCCGGGTGAGCAGTTCTTC

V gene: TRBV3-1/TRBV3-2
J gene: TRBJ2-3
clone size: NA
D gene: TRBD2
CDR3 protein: CASSQNAGGLGDTQYF
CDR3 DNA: TGTGCCAGCAGCCAAAACGCGGGAGGACTGGGAGATACGCAGTATTTT

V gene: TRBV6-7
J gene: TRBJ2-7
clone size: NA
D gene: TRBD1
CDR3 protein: CASSYEGGEVPYEQYF
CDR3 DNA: TGTGCCAGCAGTTACGAAGGGGGCGAAGTCCCCTACGAGCAGTACTTC

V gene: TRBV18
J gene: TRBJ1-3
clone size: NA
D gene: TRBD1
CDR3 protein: CASSPPGQTYLSSGNTIYF
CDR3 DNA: TGTGCCAGCTCACCCCCGGGACAGACATACCTGAGCTCTGGAAACACCATATATTTT

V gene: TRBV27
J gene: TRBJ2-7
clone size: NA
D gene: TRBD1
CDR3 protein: CASSPQDRAGNEQYF
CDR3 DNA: TGTGCCAGCAGTCCTCAGGACAGGGCAGGGAACGAGCAGTACTTC

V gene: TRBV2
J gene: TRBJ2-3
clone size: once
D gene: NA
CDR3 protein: CASSEANRTDTQYF
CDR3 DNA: TGTGCCAGCAGTGAAGCAAACCGGACAGATACGCAGTATTTT

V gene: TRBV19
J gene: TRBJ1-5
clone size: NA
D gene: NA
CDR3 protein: CASSRGLAQHF
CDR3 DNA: TGTGCCAGTAGTAGGGGCTTGGCCCAGCATTTT

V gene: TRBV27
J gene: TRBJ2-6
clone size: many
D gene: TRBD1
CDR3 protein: CASSLEGGSGANVLTF
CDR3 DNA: TGTGCCAGCAGTCTCGAAGGGGGCAGTGGGGCCAACGTCCTGACTTTC

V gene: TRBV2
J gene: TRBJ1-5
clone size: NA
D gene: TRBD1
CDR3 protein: CASNLGQGANQPQHF
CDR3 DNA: TGTGCCAGCAACCTGGGACAGGGGGCCAATCAGCCCCAGCATTTT

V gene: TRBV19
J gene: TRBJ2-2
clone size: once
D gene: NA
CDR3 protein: CASTWGTSNTGELFF
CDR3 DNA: TGTGCCAGTACTTGGGGCACATCGAACACCGGGGAGCTGTTTTTT

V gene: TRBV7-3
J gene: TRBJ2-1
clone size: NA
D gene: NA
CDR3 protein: CASSLEMGGEQFF
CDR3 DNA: TGTGCCAGCAGCTTAGAAATGGGGGGTGAGCAGTTCTTC

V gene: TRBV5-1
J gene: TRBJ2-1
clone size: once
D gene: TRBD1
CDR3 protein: CASSSSGTVYYNEQFF
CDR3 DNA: TGCGCCAGCAGCAGTTCCGGGACAGTATATTACAATGAGCAGTTCTTC

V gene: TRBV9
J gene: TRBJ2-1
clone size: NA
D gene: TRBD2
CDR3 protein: CASSNPSGRADNEQFF
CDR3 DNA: TGTGCCAGCAGCAACCCTAGCGGGAGGGCCGACAATGAGCAGTTCTTC